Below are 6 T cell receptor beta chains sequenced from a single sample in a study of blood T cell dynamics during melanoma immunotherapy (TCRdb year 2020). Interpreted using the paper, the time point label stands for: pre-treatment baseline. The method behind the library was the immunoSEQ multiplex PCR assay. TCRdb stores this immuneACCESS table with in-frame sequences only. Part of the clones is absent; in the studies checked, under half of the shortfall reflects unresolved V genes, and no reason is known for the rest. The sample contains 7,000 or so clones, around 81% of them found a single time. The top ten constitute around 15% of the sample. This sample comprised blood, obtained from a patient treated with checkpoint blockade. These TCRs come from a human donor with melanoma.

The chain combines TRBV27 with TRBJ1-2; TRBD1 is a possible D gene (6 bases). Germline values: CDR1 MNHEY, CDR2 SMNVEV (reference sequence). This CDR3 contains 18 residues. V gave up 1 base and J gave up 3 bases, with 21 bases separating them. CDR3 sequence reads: CASSLYPPGRGTYYGYTF. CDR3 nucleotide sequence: TGTGCCAGCAGTTTATACCCCCCAGGGAGGGGGACGTACTATGGCTACACCTTC.

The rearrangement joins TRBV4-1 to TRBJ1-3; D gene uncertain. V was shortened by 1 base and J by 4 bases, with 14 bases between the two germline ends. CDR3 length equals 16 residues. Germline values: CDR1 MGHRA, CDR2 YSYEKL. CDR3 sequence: CASSQVAPNAGNTIYF. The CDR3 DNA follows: TGCGCCAGCAGCCAAGTCGCCCCTAATGCCGGAAACACCATATATTTT.

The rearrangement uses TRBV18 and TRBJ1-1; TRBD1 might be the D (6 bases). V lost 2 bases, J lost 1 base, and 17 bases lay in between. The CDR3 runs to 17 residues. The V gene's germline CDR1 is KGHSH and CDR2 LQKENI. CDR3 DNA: TGTGCCAGCTCACCATCAATATTTGGAGGGGGGAACACTGAAGCTTTCTTT. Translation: CASSPSIFGGGNTEAFF. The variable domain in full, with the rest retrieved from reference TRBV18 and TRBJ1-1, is NAGVMQNPRHLVRRRGQEARLRCSPMKGHSHVYWYRQLPEEGLKFMVYLQKENIIDESGMPKERFSAEFPKEGPSILRIQQVVRGDSAAYFCASSPSIFGGGNTEAFFGQGTRLTVV.

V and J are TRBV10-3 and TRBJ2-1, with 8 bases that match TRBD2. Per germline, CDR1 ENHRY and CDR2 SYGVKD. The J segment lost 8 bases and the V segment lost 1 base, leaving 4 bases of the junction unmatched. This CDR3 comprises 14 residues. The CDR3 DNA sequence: TGTGCCATCAGTGAGTGGCGGGAGGCCGATGAGCAGTTCTTC. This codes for CAISEWREADEQFF.

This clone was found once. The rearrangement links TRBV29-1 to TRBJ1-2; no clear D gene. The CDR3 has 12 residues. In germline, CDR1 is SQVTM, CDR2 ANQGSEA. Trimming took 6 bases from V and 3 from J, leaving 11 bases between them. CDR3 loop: CSVADGDYGYTF. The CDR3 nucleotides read TGCAGCGTCGCTGACGGTGACTATGGCTACACCTTC.

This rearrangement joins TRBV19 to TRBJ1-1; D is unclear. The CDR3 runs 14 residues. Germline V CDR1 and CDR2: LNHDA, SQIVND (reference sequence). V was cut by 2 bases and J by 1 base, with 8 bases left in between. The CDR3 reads CASSINGGNTEAFF. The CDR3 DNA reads TGTGCCAGTAGTATAAATGGCGGGAACACTGAAGCTTTCTTT.